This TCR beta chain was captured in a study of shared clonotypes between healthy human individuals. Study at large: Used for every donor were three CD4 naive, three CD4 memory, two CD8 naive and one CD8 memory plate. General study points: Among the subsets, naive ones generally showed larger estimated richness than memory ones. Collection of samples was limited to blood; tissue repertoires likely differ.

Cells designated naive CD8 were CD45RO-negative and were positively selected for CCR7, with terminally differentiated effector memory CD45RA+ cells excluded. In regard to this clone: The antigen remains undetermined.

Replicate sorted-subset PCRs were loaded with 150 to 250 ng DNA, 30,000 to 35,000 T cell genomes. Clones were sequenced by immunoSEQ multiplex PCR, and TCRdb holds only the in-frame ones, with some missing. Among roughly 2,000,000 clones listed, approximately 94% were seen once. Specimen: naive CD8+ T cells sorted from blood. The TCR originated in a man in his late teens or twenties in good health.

The CDR3 nucleotides are TGTGCCAGCAGTTTACTAGCGGGAGGGTTGTTCTACGAGCAGTACTTC. It encodes CASSLLAGGLFYEQYF. The J gene is TRBJ2-7, the V gene TRBV27; TRBD2 aligns across 12 bases. This CDR3 spans 16 amino acids. The germline V gene has CDR1 MNHEY and CDR2 SMNVEV (reference sequence). V gave up 2 bases and J gave up 3 bases; unmatched junction bases: 5.